This T cell receptor beta chain was obtained from a study of T cells in Graves' hyperthyroidism and ophthalmopathy. Template material for amplifying TCR beta CDR3 regions consisted of RNA transcripts. Carried out on the TCR CDR3, a first-round RT-PCR used the HTBI primer set. MiXCR was run by TCRdb on the multiplex PCR reads, yielding one entry per CDR3 protein. Altogether around 190,000 distinct CDR3 sequences are present, less than 20% being singletons, with the ten largest covering roughly 49%. Patients with uncontrolled infections, other autoimmune diseases, pregnancy or lactation were excluded. The CDR3 has 14 residues. Trimming took 7 bases from V and 3 from J, leaving 19 bases between them. The germline gives CDR1 DFQATT, CDR2 SNEGSKA (reference sequence).

The source of this sequence is a woman aged 45 to 65 with Graves' hyperthyroidism. This chain links TRBV20-1 with TRBJ2-7; D unclear. Sequencing input: blood. For the CDR3, the DNA is TGCAGTGGAATTATGACGGGCTCGGGCTACGAGCAGTACTTC. Translating it yields CSGIMTGSGYEQYF.